The rows below give T cell receptor beta chains drawn from one sample of a study of T cells in tuberculosis. The assay was immunoSEQ multiplex PCR, and TCRdb's table has in-frame clones only and misses some. This table has about 20,000 clones, approximately 92% appearing once. Sequencing used PBMCs. The source of these receptors is a donor aged 10-29 years with latent tuberculosis or without tuberculosis infection. The CDR3 runs from the conserved cysteine through the conserved F or W. D genes are given only for firm matches. Size is omitted from some rows. Given values are once, few, many or a class for expanded clones.

v_gene: TRBV2; d_gene: TRBD1; abundance: .; j_gene: TRBJ1-5; CDR3aa: CASSGGTADQPQHF; CDR3nt: TGTGCCAGCAGTGGCGGGACAGCAGATCAGCCCCAGCATTTT
v_gene: TRBV30; d_gene: .; abundance: .; j_gene: TRBJ1-4; CDR3aa: CAWSVPVGRNEKLFF; CDR3nt: TGTGCCTGGAGTGTACCGGTGGGCCGTAATGAAAAACTGTTTTTT
v_gene: TRBV28; d_gene: .; abundance: .; j_gene: TRBJ1-1; CDR3aa: CASSSLTEAFF; CDR3nt: TGTGCCAGCAGTTCCCTAACTGAAGCTTTCTTT
v_gene: TRBV27; d_gene: .; abundance: .; j_gene: TRBJ2-3; CDR3aa: CASQSGGLLTLRTTDTQYF; CDR3nt: TGTGCCAGCCAAAGTGGAGGACTTCTGACCCTTCGGACCACAGATACGCAGTATTTT
v_gene: TRBV23-1; d_gene: .; abundance: .; j_gene: TRBJ2-1; CDR3aa: CASSQVTVSEQFF; CDR3nt: TGCGCCAGCAGTCAAGTTACAGTAAGTGAGCAGTTCTTC
v_gene: TRBV30; d_gene: .; abundance: .; j_gene: TRBJ1-6; CDR3aa: CAWSVRGRGNSPLHF; CDR3nt: TGTGCCTGGAGTGTACGGGGCAGGGGTAATTCACCCCTCCACTTT
v_gene: TRBV2; d_gene: TRBD1; abundance: once; j_gene: TRBJ1-2; CDR3aa: CASREDRMGYTF; CDR3nt: TGTGCCAGCAGGGAGGACAGGATGGGCTACACCTTC
v_gene: TRBV15; d_gene: .; abundance: .; j_gene: TRBJ2-7; CDR3aa: CATSRDNAARAYEQYF; CDR3nt: TGTGCCACCAGCAGAGATAATGCAGCTCGGGCCTACGAGCAGTACTTC
v_gene: TRBV2; d_gene: TRBD1; abundance: once; j_gene: TRBJ1-1; CDR3aa: CASTPGQGDTEAFF; CDR3nt: TGTGCCAGCACTCCGGGACAGGGGGACACTGAAGCTTTCTTT
v_gene: TRBV10-3; d_gene: TRBD2; abundance: .; j_gene: TRBJ2-5; CDR3aa: CAISSGLAGTQETQYF; CDR3nt: TGTGCCATCAGTTCGGGACTAGCGGGGACCCAAGAGACCCAGTACTTC
v_gene: TRBV5-1; d_gene: TRBD1; abundance: .; j_gene: TRBJ1-5; CDR3aa: CASNTGQGARQPQHF; CDR3nt: TGCGCCAGCAATACTGGACAGGGGGCAAGACAGCCCCAGCATTTT
v_gene: TRBV6-1; d_gene: .; abundance: .; j_gene: TRBJ1-2; CDR3aa: CASRGTGNYGYTF; CDR3nt: TGTGCCAGCAGAGGGACTGGAAACTATGGCTACACCTTC
v_gene: TRBV7-3; d_gene: .; abundance: .; j_gene: TRBJ2-5; CDR3aa: CASSLGGSRETQYF; CDR3nt: TGTGCCAGCAGCTTAGGCGGAAGTCGAGAGACCCAGTACTTC
v_gene: TRBV6-1; d_gene: TRBD2; abundance: .; j_gene: TRBJ2-3; CDR3aa: CASSERGGDPPFTDTQYF; CDR3nt: TGTGCCAGCAGTGAACGGGGGGGAGATCCTCCCTTCACAGATACGCAGTATTTT